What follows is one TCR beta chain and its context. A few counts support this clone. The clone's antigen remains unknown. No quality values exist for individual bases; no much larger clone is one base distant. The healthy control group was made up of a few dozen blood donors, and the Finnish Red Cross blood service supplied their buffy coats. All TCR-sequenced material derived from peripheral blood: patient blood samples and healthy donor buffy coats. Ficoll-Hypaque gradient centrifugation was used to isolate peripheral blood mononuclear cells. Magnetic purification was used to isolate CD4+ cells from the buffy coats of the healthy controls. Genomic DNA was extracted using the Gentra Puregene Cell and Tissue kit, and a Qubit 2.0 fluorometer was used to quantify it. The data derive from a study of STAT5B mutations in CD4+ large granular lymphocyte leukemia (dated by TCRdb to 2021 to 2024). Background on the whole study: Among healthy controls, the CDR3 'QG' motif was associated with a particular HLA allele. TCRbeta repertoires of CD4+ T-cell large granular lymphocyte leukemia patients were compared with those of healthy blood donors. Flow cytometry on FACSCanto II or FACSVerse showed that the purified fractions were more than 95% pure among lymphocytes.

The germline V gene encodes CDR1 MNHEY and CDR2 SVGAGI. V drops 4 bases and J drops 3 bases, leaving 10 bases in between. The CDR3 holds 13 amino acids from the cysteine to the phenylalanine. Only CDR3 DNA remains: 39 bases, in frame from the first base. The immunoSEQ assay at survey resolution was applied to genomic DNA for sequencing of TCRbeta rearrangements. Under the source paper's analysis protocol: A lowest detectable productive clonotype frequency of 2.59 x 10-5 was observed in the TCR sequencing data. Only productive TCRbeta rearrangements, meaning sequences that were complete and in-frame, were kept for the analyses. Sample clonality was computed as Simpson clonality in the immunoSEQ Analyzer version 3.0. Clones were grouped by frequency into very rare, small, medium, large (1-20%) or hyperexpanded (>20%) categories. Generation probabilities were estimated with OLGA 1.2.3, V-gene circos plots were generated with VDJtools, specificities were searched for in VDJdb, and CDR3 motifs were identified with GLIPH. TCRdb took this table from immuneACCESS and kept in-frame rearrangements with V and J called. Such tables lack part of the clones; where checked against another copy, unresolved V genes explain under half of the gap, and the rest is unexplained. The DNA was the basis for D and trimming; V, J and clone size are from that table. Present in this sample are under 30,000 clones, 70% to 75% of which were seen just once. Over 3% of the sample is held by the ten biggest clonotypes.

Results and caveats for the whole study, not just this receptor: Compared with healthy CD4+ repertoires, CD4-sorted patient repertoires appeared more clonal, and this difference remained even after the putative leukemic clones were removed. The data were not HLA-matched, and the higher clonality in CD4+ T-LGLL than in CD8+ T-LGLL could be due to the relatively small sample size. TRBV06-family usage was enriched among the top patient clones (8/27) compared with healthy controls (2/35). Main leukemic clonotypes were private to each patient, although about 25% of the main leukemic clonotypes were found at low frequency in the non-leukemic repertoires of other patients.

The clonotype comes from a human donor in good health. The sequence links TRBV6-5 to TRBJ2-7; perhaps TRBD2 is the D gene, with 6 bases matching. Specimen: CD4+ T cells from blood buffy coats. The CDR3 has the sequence CASSSGGFYEQYF. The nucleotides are TGTGCCAGCAGTTCCGGGGGTTTCTACGAGCAGTACTTC.